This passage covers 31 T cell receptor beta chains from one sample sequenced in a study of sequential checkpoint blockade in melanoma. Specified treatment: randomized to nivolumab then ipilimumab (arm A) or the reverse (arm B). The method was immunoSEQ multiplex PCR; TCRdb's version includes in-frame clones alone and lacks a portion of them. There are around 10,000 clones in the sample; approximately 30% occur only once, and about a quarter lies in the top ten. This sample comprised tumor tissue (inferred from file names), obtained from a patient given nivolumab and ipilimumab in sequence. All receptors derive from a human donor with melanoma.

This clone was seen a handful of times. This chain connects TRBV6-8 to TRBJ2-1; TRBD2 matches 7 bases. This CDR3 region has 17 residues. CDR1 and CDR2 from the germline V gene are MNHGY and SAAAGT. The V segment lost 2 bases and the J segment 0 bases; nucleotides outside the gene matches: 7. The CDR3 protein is CASSYPRGGSSYNEQFF. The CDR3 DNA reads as TGTGCCAGCAGTTACCCTCGCGGGGGAAGCTCCTACAATGAGCAGTTCTTC.

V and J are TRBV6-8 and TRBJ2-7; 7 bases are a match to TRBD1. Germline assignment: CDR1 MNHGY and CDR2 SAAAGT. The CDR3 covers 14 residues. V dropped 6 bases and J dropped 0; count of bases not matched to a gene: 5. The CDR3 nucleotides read TGTGCCAGCAGCCGGGCAGGGGGCTCCTACGAGCAGTACTTC. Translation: CASSRAGGSYEQYF.

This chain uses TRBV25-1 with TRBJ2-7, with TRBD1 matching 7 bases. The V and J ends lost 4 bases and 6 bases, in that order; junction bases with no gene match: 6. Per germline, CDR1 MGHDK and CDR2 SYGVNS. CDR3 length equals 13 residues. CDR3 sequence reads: CASSGDRVGEQYF. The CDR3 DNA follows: TGTGCCAGCAGTGGAGACAGGGTTGGCGAGCAGTACTTC.

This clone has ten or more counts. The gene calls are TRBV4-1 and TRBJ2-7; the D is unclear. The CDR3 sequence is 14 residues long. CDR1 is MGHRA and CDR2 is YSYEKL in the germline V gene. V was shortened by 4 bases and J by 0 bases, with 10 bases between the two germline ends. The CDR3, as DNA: TGCGCCAGCAGCCTCTTTGCGGTCTCCTACGAGCAGTACTTC. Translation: CASSLFAVSYEQYF.

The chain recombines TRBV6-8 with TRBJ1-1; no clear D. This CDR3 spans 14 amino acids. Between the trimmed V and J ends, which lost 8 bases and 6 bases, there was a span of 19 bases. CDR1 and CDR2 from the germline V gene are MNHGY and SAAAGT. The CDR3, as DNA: TGTGCCAGCCATCCCCAGGTTGGCAGAGCTGAAGCTTTCTTT. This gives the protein CASHPQVGRAEAFF.

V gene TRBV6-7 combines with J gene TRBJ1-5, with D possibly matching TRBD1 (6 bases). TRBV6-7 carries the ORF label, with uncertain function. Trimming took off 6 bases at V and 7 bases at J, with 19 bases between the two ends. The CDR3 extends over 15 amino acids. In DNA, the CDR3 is TGTGCCAGCAGCCCAACCACAGGGACGGGACAGCCCCAGCATTTT. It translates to CASSPTTGTGQPQHF.

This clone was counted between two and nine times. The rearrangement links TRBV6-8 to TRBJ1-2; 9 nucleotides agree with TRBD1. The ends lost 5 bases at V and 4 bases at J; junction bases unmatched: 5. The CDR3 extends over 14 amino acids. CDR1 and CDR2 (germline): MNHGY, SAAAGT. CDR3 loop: CASSDRGSSYGYTF. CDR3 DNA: TGTGCCAGCAGTGACAGGGGGTCGTCCTATGGCTACACCTTC.

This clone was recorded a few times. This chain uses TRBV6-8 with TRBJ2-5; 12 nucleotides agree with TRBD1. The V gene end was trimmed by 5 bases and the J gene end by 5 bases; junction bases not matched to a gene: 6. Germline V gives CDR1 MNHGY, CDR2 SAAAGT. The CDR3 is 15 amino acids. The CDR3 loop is CASSGDRGLRETQYF. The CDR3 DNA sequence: TGTGCCAGCAGTGGGGACAGGGGGCTCCGGGAGACCCAGTACTTC.

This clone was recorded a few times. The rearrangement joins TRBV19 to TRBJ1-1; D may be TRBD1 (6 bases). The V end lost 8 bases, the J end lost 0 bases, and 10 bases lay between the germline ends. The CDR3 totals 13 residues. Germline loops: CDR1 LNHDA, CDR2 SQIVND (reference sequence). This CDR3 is CASQDSLNTEAFF. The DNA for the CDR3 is TGTGCCAGTCAGGACAGCCTGAACACTGAAGCTTTCTTT.

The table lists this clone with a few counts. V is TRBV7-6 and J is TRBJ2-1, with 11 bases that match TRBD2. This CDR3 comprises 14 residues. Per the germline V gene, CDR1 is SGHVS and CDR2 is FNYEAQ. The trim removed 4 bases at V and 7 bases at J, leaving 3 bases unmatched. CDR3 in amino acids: CASSYSGGANEQFF. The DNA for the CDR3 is TGTGCCAGCAGCTATAGCGGGGGGGCGAATGAGCAGTTCTTC.

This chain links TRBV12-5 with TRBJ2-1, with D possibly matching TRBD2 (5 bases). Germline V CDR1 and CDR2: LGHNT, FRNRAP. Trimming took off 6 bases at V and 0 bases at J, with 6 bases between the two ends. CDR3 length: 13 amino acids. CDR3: CASGLDSYNEQFF. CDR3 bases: TGTGCTAGTGGACTAGACTCCTACAATGAGCAGTTCTTC.

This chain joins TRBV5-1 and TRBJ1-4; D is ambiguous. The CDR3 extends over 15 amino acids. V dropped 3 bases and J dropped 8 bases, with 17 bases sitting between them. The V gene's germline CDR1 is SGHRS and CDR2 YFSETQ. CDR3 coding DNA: TGCGCCAGCAGCTACGGACGGCGAGAGGGCGAAAAACTGTTTTTT. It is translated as CASSYGRREGEKLFF.

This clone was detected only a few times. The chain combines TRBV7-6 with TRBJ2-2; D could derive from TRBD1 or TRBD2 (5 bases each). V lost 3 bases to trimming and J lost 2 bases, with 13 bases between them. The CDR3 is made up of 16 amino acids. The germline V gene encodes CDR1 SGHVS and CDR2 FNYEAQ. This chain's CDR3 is CASSLNRGPNTGELFF. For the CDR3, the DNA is TGTGCCAGCAGCTTGAATCGGGGACCCAACACCGGGGAGCTGTTTTTT.

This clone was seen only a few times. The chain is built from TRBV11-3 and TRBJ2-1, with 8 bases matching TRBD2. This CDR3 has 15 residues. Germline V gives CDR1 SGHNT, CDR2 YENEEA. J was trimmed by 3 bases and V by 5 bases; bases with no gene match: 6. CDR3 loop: CASSLNSGDYNEQFF. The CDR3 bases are TGTGCCAGCAGCCTAAATAGCGGGGACTACAATGAGCAGTTCTTC.

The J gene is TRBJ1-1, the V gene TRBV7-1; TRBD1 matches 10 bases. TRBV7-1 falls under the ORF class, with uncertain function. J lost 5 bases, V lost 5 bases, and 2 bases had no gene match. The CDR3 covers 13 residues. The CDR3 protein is CASSRDRGTEAFF. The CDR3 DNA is TGTGCCAGCAGCCGGGACAGGGGAACTGAAGCTTTCTTT.

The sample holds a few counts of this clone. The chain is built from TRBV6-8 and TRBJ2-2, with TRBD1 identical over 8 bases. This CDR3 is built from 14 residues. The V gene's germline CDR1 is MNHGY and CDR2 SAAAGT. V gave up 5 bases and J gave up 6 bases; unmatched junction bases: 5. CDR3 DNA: TGTGCCAGCAGTCCCGACAGGGGAGCCGGGGAGCTGTTTTTT. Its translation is CASSPDRGAGELFF.

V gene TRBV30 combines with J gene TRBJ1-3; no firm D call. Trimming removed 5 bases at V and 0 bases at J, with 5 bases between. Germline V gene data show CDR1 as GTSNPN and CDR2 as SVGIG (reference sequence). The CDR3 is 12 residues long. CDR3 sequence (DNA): TGTGCCTGGTGGAACTCTGGAAACACCATATATTTT. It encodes CAWWNSGNTIYF. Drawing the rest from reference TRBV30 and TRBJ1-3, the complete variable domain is SQTIHQWPATLVQPVGSPLSLECTVEGTSNPNLYWYRQAAGRGLQLLFYSVGIGQISSEVPQNLSASRPQDRQFILSSKKLLLSDSGFYLCAWWNSGNTIYFGEGSWLTVV.

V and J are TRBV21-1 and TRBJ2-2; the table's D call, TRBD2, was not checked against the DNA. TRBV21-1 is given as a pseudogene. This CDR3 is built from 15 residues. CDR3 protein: CASSPVPTNTGELFF. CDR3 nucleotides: TGTGCCAGCAGTCCTGTACCTACGAACACCGGGGAGCTGTTTTTT.

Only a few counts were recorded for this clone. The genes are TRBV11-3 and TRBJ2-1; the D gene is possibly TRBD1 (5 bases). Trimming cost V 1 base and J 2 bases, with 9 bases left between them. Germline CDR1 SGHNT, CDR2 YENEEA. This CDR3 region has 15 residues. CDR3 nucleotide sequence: TGTGCCAGCAGCTTAGTGGGGCAACCCTACAATGAGCAGTTCTTC. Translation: CASSLVGQPYNEQFF. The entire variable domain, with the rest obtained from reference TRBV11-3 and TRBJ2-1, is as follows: EAGVVQSPRYKIIEKKQPVAFWCNPISGHNTLYWYLQNLGQGPELLIRYENEEAVDDSQLPKDRFSAERLKGVDSTLKIQPAELGDSAVYLCASSLVGQPYNEQFFGPGTRLTVL.

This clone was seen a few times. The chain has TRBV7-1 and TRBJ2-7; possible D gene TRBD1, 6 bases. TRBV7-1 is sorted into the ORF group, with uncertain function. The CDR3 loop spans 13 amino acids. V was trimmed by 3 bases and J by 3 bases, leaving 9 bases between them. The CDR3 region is CASSSGQIYEQYF. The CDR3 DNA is TGTGCCAGCAGCTCCGGACAGATCTACGAGCAGTACTTC.

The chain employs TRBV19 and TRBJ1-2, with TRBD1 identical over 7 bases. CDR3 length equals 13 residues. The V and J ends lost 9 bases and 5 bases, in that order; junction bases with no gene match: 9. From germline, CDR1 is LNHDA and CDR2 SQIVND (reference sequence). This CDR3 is CASSPGQIYGYTF. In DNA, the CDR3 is TGTGCCAGCAGCCCGGGACAGATTTATGGCTACACCTTC.

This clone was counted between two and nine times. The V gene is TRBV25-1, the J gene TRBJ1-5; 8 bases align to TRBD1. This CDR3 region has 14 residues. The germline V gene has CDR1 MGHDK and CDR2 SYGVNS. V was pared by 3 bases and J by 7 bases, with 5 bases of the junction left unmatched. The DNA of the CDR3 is TGTGCCAGCAGTGAGGACAGGGCTGGGCAGCCCCAGCATTTT. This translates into CASSEDRAGQPQHF.

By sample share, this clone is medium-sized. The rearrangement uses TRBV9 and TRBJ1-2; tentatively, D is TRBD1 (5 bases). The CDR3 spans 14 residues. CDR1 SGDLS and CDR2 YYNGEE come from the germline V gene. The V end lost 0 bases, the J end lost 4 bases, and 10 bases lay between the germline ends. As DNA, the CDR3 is TGTGCCAGCAGCGTAGCAGGGTTTGCCTATGGCTACACCTTC. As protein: CASSVAGFAYGYTF.

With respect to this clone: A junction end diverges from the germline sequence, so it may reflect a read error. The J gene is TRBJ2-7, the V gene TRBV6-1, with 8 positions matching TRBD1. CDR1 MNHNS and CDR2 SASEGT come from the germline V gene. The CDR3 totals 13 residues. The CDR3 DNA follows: TGTGCCATCAGTGAAGGACAGGGAAGGGAGCAGTACTTC. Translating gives CAISEGQGREQYF.

CDR3 residues: CAWSKLAGDTQYF. CDR3 sequence (DNA): TGTGCCTGGAGTAAACTAGCGGGAGATACGCAGTATTTT. V and J are TRBV30 and TRBJ2-3; 9 bases agree with TRBD2. Germline V gene data show CDR1 as GTSNPN and CDR2 as SVGIG (reference sequence). V dropped 2 bases and J dropped 5; count of bases not matched to a gene: 2. This CDR3 is built from 13 residues.

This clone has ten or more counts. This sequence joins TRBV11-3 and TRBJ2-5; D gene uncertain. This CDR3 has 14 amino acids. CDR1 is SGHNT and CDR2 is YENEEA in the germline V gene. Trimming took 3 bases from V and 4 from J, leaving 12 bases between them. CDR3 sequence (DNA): TGTGCCAGCAGCTTTTTGGGGTCCCGAGAGACCCAGTACTTC. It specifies CASSFLGSRETQYF.

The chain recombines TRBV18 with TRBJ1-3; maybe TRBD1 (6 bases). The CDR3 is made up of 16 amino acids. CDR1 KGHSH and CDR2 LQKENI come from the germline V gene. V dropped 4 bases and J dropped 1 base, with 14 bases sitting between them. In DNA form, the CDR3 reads TGTGCCAGCTCACTACGACAGGAAACTTCTGGAAACACCATATATTTT. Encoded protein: CASSLRQETSGNTIYF.

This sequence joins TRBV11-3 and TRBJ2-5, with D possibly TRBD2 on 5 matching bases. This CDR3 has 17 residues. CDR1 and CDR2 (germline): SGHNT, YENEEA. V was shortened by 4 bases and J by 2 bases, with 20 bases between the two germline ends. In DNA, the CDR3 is TGTGCCAGCAGCTGGGGAGCCCCGGTGGGGTTACAAGAGACCCAGTACTTC. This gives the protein CASSWGAPVGLQETQYF.

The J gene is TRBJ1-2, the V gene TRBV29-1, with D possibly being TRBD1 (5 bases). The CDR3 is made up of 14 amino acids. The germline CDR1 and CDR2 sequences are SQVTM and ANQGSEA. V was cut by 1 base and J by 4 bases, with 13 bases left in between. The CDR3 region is CSVEVEGTTYGYTF. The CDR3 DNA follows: TGCAGCGTTGAAGTGGAGGGGACGACCTATGGCTACACCTTC.

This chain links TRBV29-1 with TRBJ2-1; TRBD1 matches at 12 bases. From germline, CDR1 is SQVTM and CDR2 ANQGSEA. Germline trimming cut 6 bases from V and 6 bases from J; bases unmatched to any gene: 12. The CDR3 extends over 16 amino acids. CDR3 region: CSVEFPGQGATNEQFF. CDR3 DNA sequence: TGCAGCGTAGAGTTCCCGGGACAGGGGGCTACCAATGAGCAGTTCTTC.

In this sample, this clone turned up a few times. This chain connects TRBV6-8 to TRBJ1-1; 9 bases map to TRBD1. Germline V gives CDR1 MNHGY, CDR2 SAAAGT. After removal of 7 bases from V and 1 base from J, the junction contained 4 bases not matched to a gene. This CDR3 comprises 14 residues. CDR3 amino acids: CASMNRGRNTEAFF. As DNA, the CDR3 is TGTGCCAGCATGAACAGGGGGCGGAACACTGAAGCTTTCTTT.